One sample yielded the 25 T cell receptor beta chains listed below, sequenced in a study of response to subunit inactivated influenza vaccine. TCRdb redid the calling of the RT-PCR reads with MiXCR, one entry per CDR3 protein. The sample consists of roughly 700,000 distinct CDR3 sequences, approximately 14% of them appearing once. The sample in question was PBMCs from blood, obtained around two weeks before vaccination. These receptors were taken from a man over 45 who received an inactivated influenza vaccine.

This chain links TRBV4-2 with TRBJ2-1; 14 nucleotides line up with TRBD2. J gave up 0 bases and V 1 base, and 5 bases lay outside the gene matches. Per the germline V gene, CDR1 is LGHNA and CDR2 is YNFKEQ. The CDR3 has 19 residues. The chain's CDR3 is CASSQGRLAGGPSYNEQFF. As DNA, the CDR3 is TGTGCCAGCAGCCAAGGAAGACTAGCGGGAGGGCCCTCCTACAATGAGCAGTTCTTC.

This clonotype was found a few times. The CDR3 nucleotides read TGCGCCGAGAACGGCGGGAGGGGATACGAGCAGTACTTC. Its protein product is CAENGGRGYEQYF. The chain combines TRBV23-1 with TRBJ2-7, with 9 bases fitting TRBD2. TRBV23-1 qualifies as an ORF whose function is uncertain. V was pared by 11 bases and J by 4 bases, with 9 bases of the junction left unmatched. The CDR3 is made up of 13 amino acids.

This clonotype was observed a handful of times. The chain couples TRBV2 to TRBJ2-3, with TRBD1 as a possible D gene (5 bases). The CDR3 length is 13 residues. Per the germline V gene, CDR1 is SNHLY and CDR2 is FYNNEI. Trimming took off 2 bases at V and 6 bases at J, with 9 bases between the two ends. CDR3 in amino acids: CASSEQGRDTQYF. CDR3 nucleotides: TGTGCCAGCAGTGAACAGGGTCGCGATACGCAGTATTTT.

The chain links TRBV5-1 to TRBJ2-7; possibly TRBD1 for D (6 bases). Trimming pared 0 bases from V and 1 base from J, leaving 17 bases between. The V gene's germline CDR1 is SGHRS and CDR2 YFSETQ. This CDR3 has 17 residues. CDR3 nucleotide sequence: TGCGCCAGCAGCTTGGAGGGGCACAGGGAATGGTCCTACGAGCAGTACTTC. Its translation: CASSLEGHREWSYEQYF. Combining the CDR3 with reference TRBV5-1 and TRBJ2-7 gives the whole variable domain KAGVTQTPRYLIKTRGQQVTLSCSPISGHRSVSWYQQTPGQGLQFLFEYFSETQRNKGNFPGRFSGRQFSNSRSEMNVSTLELGDSALYLCASSLEGHREWSYEQYFGPGTRLTVT.

The chain employs TRBV6-2 or TRBV6-3 and TRBJ2-7, with 8 bases matching TRBD2. This CDR3 has 16 amino acids. With V trimmed by 6 bases and J by 0 bases, 10 bases remained unmatched. Germline loops: CDR1 MNHEY, CDR2 SVGEGT. Here the CDR3 DNA reads TGTGCCAGCAGCCGGACTAGCCAAATTTACTCCTACGAGCAGTACTTC. Translating it yields CASSRTSQIYSYEQYF.

V and J are TRBV19 and TRBJ2-3; D gene unclear. The CDR3 is 13 residues long. Germline CDR1 and CDR2: LNHDA and SQIVND (reference sequence). Trimming took off 2 bases at V and 2 bases at J, with 5 bases between the two ends. The CDR3 DNA sequence: TGTGCCAGTAGTATACGTATCACAGATACGCAGTATTTT. Its protein is CASSIRITDTQYF.

J is TRBJ2-4 and V is TRBV28; D unclear. The CDR3 is 14 residues long. The germline V gene encodes CDR1 MDHEN and CDR2 SYDVKM. V lost 2 bases to trimming and J lost 7 bases, with 12 bases between them. The DNA of the CDR3 is TGTGCCAGCAGTTTAGCAACAGCAAGGAACATTCAGTACTTC. This gives the protein CASSLATARNIQYF.

The chain couples TRBV7-2 to TRBJ2-1; a weak D match, TRBD1 (5 bases). Germline V CDR1 and CDR2: SGHTA, FQGNSA. V lost 2 bases to trimming and J lost 6 bases, with 11 bases between them. The CDR3 length is 14 residues. In DNA form, the CDR3 reads TGTGCCAGCAGCTTACTTGGGGCCCTCAATGAGCAGTTCTTC. Its translation is CASSLLGALNEQFF.

This chain connects TRBV9 to TRBJ2-1, with D perhaps matching TRBD1 (6 bases). Germline CDR1 reads SGDLS; CDR2 reads YYNGEE. The CDR3 covers 13 residues. Deletions cut 4 bases from V and 8 bases from J, with 13 bases between. The CDR3 bases are TGTGCCAGCAGCAAGACAGGTCTCGATGAGCAGTTCTTC. Protein product: CASSKTGLDEQFF. Supplemented by reference TRBV9 and TRBJ2-1, the full variable domain reads DSGVTQTPKHLITATGQRVTLRCSPRSGDLSVYWYQQSLDQGLQFLIQYYNGEERAKGNILERFSAQQFPDLHSELNLSSLELGDSALYFCASSKTGLDEQFFGPGTRLTVL.

This clonotype was observed a few times. The chain couples TRBV11-2 to TRBJ2-7; 7 positions agree with TRBD1. J was trimmed by 3 bases and V by 3 bases; bases with no gene match: 5. CDR3 length: 14 amino acids. Per the germline V gene, CDR1 is SGHAT and CDR2 is FQNNGV. The chain's CDR3 is CASSLGTELYEQYF. CDR3 DNA: TGTGCCAGCAGCTTGGGGACAGAACTCTACGAGCAGTACTTC.

The V gene is TRBV11-1, the J gene TRBJ2-1, with 7 bases fitting TRBD2. This CDR3 has 14 amino acids. V was clipped by 5 bases and J by 6 bases; unmatched bases: 7. Per germline, CDR1 SGHAT and CDR2 FQDESV (reference sequence). Here the CDR3 reads CASSQTSVRNEQFF. The CDR3 coding sequence is TGTGCCAGCAGCCAAACTAGCGTTCGCAATGAGCAGTTCTTC.

J is TRBJ2-7 and V is TRBV7-2, with TRBD1 matching 9 bases. CDR1 SGHTA and CDR2 FQGNSA come from the germline V gene. The CDR3 has 18 amino acids. V was clipped by 1 base and J by 0 bases; unmatched bases: 10. CDR3 coding DNA: TGTGCCAGCAGCTTAGTGCTAAGACAGGGGGTTTTCTCCTACGAGCAGTACTTC. Amino acid sequence: CASSLVLRQGVFSYEQYF.

V usage is TRBV9 and J usage is TRBJ2-7, with TRBD1 matching over 8 bases. The J segment lost 0 bases and the V segment lost 4 bases, leaving 6 bases of the junction unmatched. This CDR3 is 15 amino acids long. Germline CDR1 is SGDLS and CDR2 is YYNGEE. This CDR3 is CASSKGQDDSYEQYF. As DNA, the CDR3 is TGTGCCAGCAGCAAGGGACAGGACGACTCCTACGAGCAGTACTTC.

This chain joins TRBV20-1 and TRBJ2-1; tentatively, D is TRBD1 or TRBD2 (5 bases each). V lost 1 base, J lost 0 bases, and 10 bases lay in between. Germline CDR1 DFQATT, CDR2 SNEGSKA (reference sequence). The CDR3 loop spans 15 amino acids. CDR3 DNA sequence: TGCAGTGCTAGAGGGGGACCTAGCTCCTACAATGAGCAGTTCTTC. It codes for CSARGGPSSYNEQFF.

V gene TRBV20-1 combines with J gene TRBJ1-4; D gene unclear. This CDR3 is built from 14 residues. Trimming stripped 6 bases from V and 7 bases from J, with 18 bases between. Per germline, CDR1 DFQATT and CDR2 SNEGSKA (reference sequence). The CDR3 protein is CSALNTRGGEKLFF. The CDR3 nucleotides read TGCAGTGCCTTAAACACCCGCGGCGGTGAAAAACTGTTTTTT.

The chain carries TRBV5-1 and TRBJ2-7; 9 bases are a match to TRBD1. The germline CDR1 and CDR2 sequences are SGHRS and YFSETQ. V gave up 3 bases and J gave up 3 bases; unmatched junction bases: 10. The CDR3 extends over 16 amino acids. CDR3 DNA: TGCGCCAGCAGCTCCGGGACAGGGTTCCGGGACTACGAGCAGTACTTC. This translates into CASSSGTGFRDYEQYF.

This clonotype appeared a few times. At one end the junction does not follow the germline gene, possibly because of a read error. This chain connects TRBV28 to TRBJ2-7; D is possibly TRBD1 (6 bases). This CDR3 comprises 12 residues. Germline CDR1 is MDHEN and CDR2 is SYDVKM. DNA for the CDR3: TGTGCCAGCAGTTTATTGGGTGACAGGCCCTTATTC. Amino acid sequence: CASSLLGDRPLF.

This chain connects TRBV5-1 to TRBJ1-1; 7 bases are shared with TRBD1. V trimming: 3 bases; J trimming: 5 bases; junction bases outside the gene matches: 10. This CDR3 contains 15 residues. Germline assignment: CDR1 SGHRS and CDR2 YFSETQ. CDR3 DNA: TGCGCCAGCAGCTATAGACATCAGGGGGGAACTGAAGCTTTCTTT. Translation gives CASSYRHQGGTEAFF.

This clonotype turned up a few times. The genes are TRBV11-2 and TRBJ2-1; 8 bases fit TRBD1. Germline V gives CDR1 SGHAT, CDR2 FQNNGV. Trimming at V came to 5 bases and at J to 9 bases, leaving 9 bases not matched to a gene. The CDR3 consists of 14 residues. In DNA form, the CDR3 reads TGTGCCAGCAGCCAACGACAGGGGTTGGGTGAGCAGTTCTTC. Its protein is CASSQRQGLGEQFF.

This clonotype was detected a few times. The gene calls are TRBV7-2 and TRBJ2-5; 12 positions match TRBD2. Per the germline V gene, CDR1 is SGHTA and CDR2 is FQGNSA. With V trimmed by 5 bases and J by 7 bases, 8 bases remained unmatched. This CDR3 comprises 15 residues. In DNA, the CDR3 is TGTGCCAGCAGCCCGGGACTAGCGGGCGCGCGGACCCAGTACTTC. This encodes CASSPGLAGARTQYF.

Only a few counts were recorded for this clonotype. The CDR3, as DNA: TGTGCCAGCAGTGAAGGCGGGAGGGCAACAGATACGCAGTATTTT. Residues: CASSEGGRATDTQYF. The rearrangement uses TRBV2 and TRBJ2-3; 9 bases fit TRBD2. There are 15 residues in the CDR3. The ends lost 1 base at V and 3 bases at J; junction bases unmatched: 2. The germline CDR1 and CDR2 sequences are SNHLY and FYNNEI. Full variable domain (outside the CDR3, taken from reference TRBV2 and TRBJ2-3): EPEVTQTPSHQVTQMGQEVILRCVPISNHLYFYWYRQILGQKVEFLVSFYNNEISEKSEIFDDQFSVERPDGSNFTLKIRSTKLEDSAMYFCASSEGGRATDTQYFGPGTRLTVL.

In its sample, this clonotype was seen a few times. The chain combines TRBV11-2 with TRBJ1-2; TRBD1 matches at 7 bases. CDR1 SGHAT and CDR2 FQNNGV come from the germline V gene. V lost 2 bases and J lost 3; bases outside the gene matches: 6. This CDR3 region has 15 residues. The CDR3, as DNA: TGTGCCAGCAGCTTACGGGCAGGGGGGTACTATGGCTACACCTTC. Its translation is CASSLRAGGYYGYTF.

V is TRBV5-1 and J is TRBJ2-1, with D unresolved. Germline CDR1 SGHRS, CDR2 YFSETQ. V was cut by 2 bases and J by 12 bases, with 9 bases left in between. This CDR3 has 11 amino acids. This CDR3 reads CASSFGLVQFF. The DNA of the CDR3 is TGCGCCAGCAGCTTTGGGCTCGTGCAGTTCTTC.

This clonotype turned up a few times. This chain connects TRBV12-3 or TRBV12-4 to TRBJ1-2; TRBD1 is a possible D gene (5 bases). The length of the CDR3 is 17 residues. V was clipped by 0 bases and J by 6 bases, with 20 bases between them. CDR3 loop: CASSLALWTTVRHGYTF. CDR3 DNA: TGTGCCAGCAGTTTAGCGCTATGGACAACGGTTCGACATGGCTACACCTTC.

The CDR3 sequence is CASSGGTQPTDTQYF. Here the CDR3 DNA reads TGCGCCAGCAGTGGGGGGACACAACCCACAGATACGCAGTATTTT. The genes are TRBV5-1 and TRBJ2-3; either TRBD1 or TRBD2 may fit D (6 bases each). The germline CDR1 and CDR2 sequences are SGHRS and YFSETQ. The V end lost 5 bases, the J end lost 2 bases, and 15 bases lay between the germline ends. This CDR3 is built from 15 residues.